What follows describes a single T cell receptor (beta chain). The DNA is left out, because the CDR3 cannot be placed on it with certainty; the CDR3 is given as TCRdb lists it. The data were produced by immunoSEQ multiplex PCR, yet TCRdb's version contains in-frame clones alone and is incomplete. Among some 130,000 clones listed, over 85% were seen once. CDR1 and CDR2 (germline): KGHSH, LQKENI. The CDR3 length equals 19 residues, ends included. The data were taken from a study of T cell responses to AZD1222 COVID-19 vaccine. The chain couples TRBV18 to TRBJ1-4; the table's D call TRBD1 went unverified against the DNA. The source was peripheral blood, collected on day 0 of AZD1222 vaccination. The source of this sequence is an adult in good health. The CDR3 sequence: CASSAFGPGLSQGNEKLFF.